This TCR beta chain was retrieved from a study of radiation and T cells in renal cell carcinoma. Findings and limits, study-wide: Top tumor clonotypes rose in blood 2 weeks post-radiation, then contracted.

Sample time point: baseline pretreatment blood. Noted treatment: 15 Gy SBRT to primary tumor, nephrectomy 4 weeks later. After SBRT, blood was collected at 2 and 4 weeks, plus baseline. Deletions cut 0 bases from V and 1 base from J, with 6 bases between. This CDR3 spans 14 amino acids. The V gene's germline CDR1 is MNHNY and CDR2 SVGAGI (reference sequence). The table came from immunoSEQ multiplex PCR; TCRdb's copy has only in-frame clones and leaves some out. The top ten hold approximately 3% of the sample, which has 95,000 to 150,000 clones, roughly 80% seen once. To note about this clone: Antigen unknown.

The genes are TRBV6-6 and TRBJ2-5, with a weak D call TRBD2 (6 bases). The receptor's source is a woman aged 60-75 years with renal cell carcinoma. The sample here was blood, taken from a patient whose treatment included radiotherapy and nephrectomy. CDR3 in DNA: TGTGCCAGCAGTTACTCCGGGGGCCAAGAGACCCAGTACTTC. The encoded protein is CASSYSGGQETQYF.